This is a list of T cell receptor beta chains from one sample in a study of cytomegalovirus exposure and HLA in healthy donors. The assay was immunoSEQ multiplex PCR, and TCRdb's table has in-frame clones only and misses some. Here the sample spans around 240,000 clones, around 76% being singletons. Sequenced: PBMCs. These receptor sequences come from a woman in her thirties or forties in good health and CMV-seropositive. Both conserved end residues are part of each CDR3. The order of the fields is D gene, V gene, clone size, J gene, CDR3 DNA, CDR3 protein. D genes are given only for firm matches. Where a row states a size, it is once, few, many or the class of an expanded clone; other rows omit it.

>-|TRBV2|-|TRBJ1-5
TGTGCCAGCAGCCGGAACGGGAATAGCAATCAGCCCCAGCATTTT
CASSRNGNSNQPQHF
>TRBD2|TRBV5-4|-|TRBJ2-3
TGTGCCAGCAGCTTGAAAGCGGGAGGGGACACAGATACGCAGTATTTT
CASSLKAGGDTDTQYF
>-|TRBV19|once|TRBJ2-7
TGTGCCAGTAGTATAGGGGCCGCAACCTACGAGCAGTACTTC
CASSIGAATYEQYF
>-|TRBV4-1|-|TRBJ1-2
TGCGCCAGCAGTTGGGGGTGGGGGGAGAGCGACTATGGCTACACCTTC
CASSWGWGESDYGYTF
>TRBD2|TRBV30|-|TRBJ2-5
TGTGCCTGGAGGGATACCCAGGACGCGGGAGCCGACTTC
CAWRDTQDAGADF
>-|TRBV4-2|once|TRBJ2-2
TGTGCCAGCAGCCAACCCCCGACCCGGGACACTGACACCGGGGAGCTGTTTTTT
CASSQPPTRDTDTGELFF
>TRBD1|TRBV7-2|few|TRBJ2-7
TGTGCCAGCAGCTTATTGTCAGGGGGACCCTACGAGCAGTACTTC
CASSLLSGGPYEQYF
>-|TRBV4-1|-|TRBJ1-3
TGCGCCAGCAGCCAAGAATTCGTAACAGGGCTCTCTGGAAACACCATATATTTT
CASSQEFVTGLSGNTIYF
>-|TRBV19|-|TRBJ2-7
TGTGCCAGTAGTATAACTGATAGTCGGGGGAAGCAGTACTTC
CASSITDSRGKQYF
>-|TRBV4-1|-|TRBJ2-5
TGCGCCAGCAGCCAAGGTCCAGGGGAAGGGGAGACCCAGTACTTC
CASSQGPGEGETQYF
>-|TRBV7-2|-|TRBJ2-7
TGTGCCAGCAGCTCACAGGGCTACGAGCAGTACTTC
CASSSQGYEQYF
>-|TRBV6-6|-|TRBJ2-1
TGTGCCAGCAGCCCTTCGGAGTTTCTCTCCTACAATGAGCAGTTCTTC
CASSPSEFLSYNEQFF
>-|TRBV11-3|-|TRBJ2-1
TGTGCCAGCAGCTTAGATCGGGGCAATGAGCAGTTCTTC
CASSLDRGNEQFF
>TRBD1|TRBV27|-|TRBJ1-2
TGTGCCAGCAGTTTATCGGGGGACAGGGGATACACCTTC
CASSLSGDRGYTF
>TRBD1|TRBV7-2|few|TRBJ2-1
TGTGCCAGCAGCACTCGGACAGGATCACTGTACAATGAGCAGTTCTTC
CASSTRTGSLYNEQFF
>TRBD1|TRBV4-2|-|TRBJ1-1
TGTGCCAGCAGCCAGGGGGACAGGGGGCGGATCACTGAAGCTTTCTTT
CASSQGDRGRITEAFF
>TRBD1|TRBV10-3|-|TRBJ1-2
TGTGCCATGTCGACCGGGACAGGGCCCTACGGCTATGGCTACACCTTC
CAMSTGTGPYGYGYTF
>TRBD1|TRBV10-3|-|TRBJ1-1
TGTGCCATCAGTGAGTCAGGACAGGGGAGCACTGAAGCTTTCTTT
CAISESGQGSTEAFF
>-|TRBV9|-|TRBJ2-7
TGTGCCAGCAGCGTAGAAGTGGGGGGGCCCTACGAGCAGTACTTC
CASSVEVGGPYEQYF
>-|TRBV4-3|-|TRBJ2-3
TGCGCCAGCAGCCAAAATATAGAGATGACTAGCACAGATACGCAGTATTTT
CASSQNIEMTSTDTQYF
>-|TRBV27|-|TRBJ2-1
TGTGCCAGCAGTTCCCAAGTTCGGGGGGCTCTCAATGAGCAGTTCTTC
CASSSQVRGALNEQFF
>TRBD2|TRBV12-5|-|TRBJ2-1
TGTGCTAGCCTTAAAGCGGGGGCGCGGGAGCAGTTCTTC
CASLKAGAREQFF
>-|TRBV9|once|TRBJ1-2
TGTGCCAGCAGCGTAGGTGGGACAAACCACTATGGCTACACCTTC
CASSVGGTNHYGYTF
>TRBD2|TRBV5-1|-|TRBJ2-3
TGCGCCAGCAAACTAGCGGGAGGAGGTGATACGCAGTATTTT
CASKLAGGGDTQYF
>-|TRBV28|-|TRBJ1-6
TGTGCCAGCAGGACTGTTTATAATTCACCCCTCCACTTT
CASRTVYNSPLHF
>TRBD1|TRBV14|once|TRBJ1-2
TGTGCCAGCAGCCCGGGGACAGGCTTTGGGGGCTATGGCTACACCTTC
CASSPGTGFGGYGYTF
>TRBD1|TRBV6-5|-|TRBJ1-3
TGTGCCAGCAGTTACAGAAGGACAGGTGGAAACACCATATATTTT
CASSYRRTGGNTIYF
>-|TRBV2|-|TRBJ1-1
TGTGCCAGCAGTGAAGATGGAGGGCTAGTCACTGAAGCTTTCTTT
CASSEDGGLVTEAFF
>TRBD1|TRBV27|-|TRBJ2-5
TGTGCCAGCAGCCGACTTGGACAGGGGGCGTGGGAGACCCAGTACTTC
CASSRLGQGAWETQYF
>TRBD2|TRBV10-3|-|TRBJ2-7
TGTGCCATCAGGGTAGCGGGGGGGCGGTACGAGCAGTACTTC
CAIRVAGGRYEQYF
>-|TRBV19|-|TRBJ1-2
TGTGCCAGTAGTACTCTCCGGTCCGCTAACTATGGCTACACCTTC
CASSTLRSANYGYTF
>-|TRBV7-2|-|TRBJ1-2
TGCGCCAGCAGCTGGTCCCACGCTGGGGGCGCCGAAGGCTACACCTTC
CASSWSHAGGAEGYTF
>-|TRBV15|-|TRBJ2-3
TGTGCCACCAGTACTCCCAGGGTCACAGATACGCAGTATTTT
CATSTPRVTDTQYF
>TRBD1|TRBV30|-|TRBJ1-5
TGTGCCTGGTCTCAGATGGGGCAGGGGGTTGAACAGCCCCAGCATTTT
CAWSQMGQGVEQPQHF
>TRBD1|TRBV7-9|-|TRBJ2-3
TGTGCCAGCAGCCTCGTGACAGGGGGAGATACGCAGTATTTT
CASSLVTGGDTQYF
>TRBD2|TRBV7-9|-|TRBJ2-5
TGTGCCAGCAGCGTAAGGGGTACTAGCGGGCCAGGGACCCAGTACTTC
CASSVRGTSGPGTQYF
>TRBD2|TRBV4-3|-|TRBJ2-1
TGCGCCAGCAGCCAAGGGGTTATTCTAGCGGGAGGGCCGGGGAATGAGCAGTTCTTC
CASSQGVILAGGPGNEQFF
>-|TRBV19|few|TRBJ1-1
TGTGCCACCTCTTACAGATTGAGTACCACTGAAGCTTTCTTT
CATSYRLSTTEAFF
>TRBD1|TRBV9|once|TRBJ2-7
TGTGCCAGCAGCACAAGACAGGGCTACGAGCAGTACTTC
CASSTRQGYEQYF
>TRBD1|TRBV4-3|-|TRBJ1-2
TGCGCCAGCAGCCAAGATCCCTGGACAGGGGCGGGGAGCTACACCTTC
CASSQDPWTGAGSYTF